Detailed here is one T cell receptor beta chain. The antigen is undetermined. V lost 5 bases, J lost 0 bases, and 13 bases lay in between. The CDR3 has 15 residues. Germline CDR1 and CDR2: SGHTA and FQGNSA. Assembly of TCR beta libraries relied on iRepertoire HTBI primers together with Arm-PCR of CDR3 regions. Each CDR3 protein gets one entry after TCRdb re-called the multiplex PCR reads with MiXCR. The table shows about 530,000 distinct CDR3 sequences, with 15% to 20% occurring only once. Time point reported: newly diagnosed GD, antithyroid drugs for less than 3 months. RNA extracted from PBMCs served as the sequencing template. This record comes from a study of regulatory T cells in long-lasting Graves disease. Study-wide points: Persistent disease exhibited a predilection for TRBV28, TRBJ1-2 and TRBJ2-5.

This sample also belongs to another study, concerning T cells in Graves' hyperthyroidism and ophthalmopathy.

This material consisted of peripheral blood mononuclear cells (PBMCs), taken at new diagnosis, from a patient treated with antithyroid drugs. This chain links TRBV7-2 with TRBJ1-1; D unresolved. This receptor was obtained from a woman aged 35-65 years with Graves disease. CDR3 protein: CASSQDPLVNTEAFF. CDR3 DNA: TGTGCCAGCAGCCAAGATCCCCTAGTGAACACTGAAGCTTTCTTT.